These 22 T cell receptor beta chains were all obtained from the same sample, sequenced in a study of cytomegalovirus exposure and HLA in healthy donors. PCR amplification relied on 60 Vbeta primers (plus 13 Jbeta primers). Using immunoSEQ multiplex PCR, the repertoire was profiled, and TCRdb retains in-frame clones only, with some absent. The sample has 200,000 to 250,000 clones; almost 80% are singletons. The sample comprised PBMCs. Every receptor here comes from a male donor in good health and CMV-seronegative.

J is TRBJ1-3 and V is TRBV6-1; D perhaps matches TRBD1 (5 bases). This CDR3 comprises 15 residues. V shed 5 bases and J shed 0 bases, with 11 bases lying between them. CDR1 is MNHNS, CDR2 SASEGT, per germline. The CDR3 DNA follows: TGTGCCAGCAGTTCCCCAGGGCGCTCTGGAAACACCATATATTTT. This codes for CASSSPGRSGNTIYF.

The chain employs TRBV19 and TRBJ2-2; 8 bases match TRBD1. Germline V CDR1 and CDR2: LNHDA, SQIVND (reference sequence). J was trimmed by 2 bases and V by 3 bases; bases with no gene match: 11. The CDR3 sequence is 18 residues long. The CDR3, as DNA: TGTGCCAGTAGTATTCGGTCGATGGGACAGGTTAACACCGGGGAGCTGTTTTTT. It is translated as CASSIRSMGQVNTGELFF.

This chain joins TRBV27 and TRBJ2-7, with 7 bases identical to TRBD1. V shed 0 bases and J 2 bases; nucleotides not matched to a gene: 4. The CDR3 loop spans 15 amino acids. Germline CDR1 and CDR2: MNHEY and SMNVEV (reference sequence). CDR3 amino acids: CASSLSFGTAYEQYF. CDR3 nucleotide sequence: TGTGCCAGCAGTTTATCTTTCGGGACAGCCTACGAGCAGTACTTC.

The chain employs TRBV6-6 and TRBJ2-5; D is perhaps TRBD1 (6 bases). CDR1 MNHNY and CDR2 SVGAGI come from the germline V gene (reference sequence). V shed 2 bases and J shed 4 bases, with 17 bases lying between them. This CDR3 region has 16 residues. The CDR3: CASSYGPGVERETQYF. In DNA, the CDR3 is TGTGCCAGCAGTTACGGTCCAGGGGTTGAGAGAGAGACCCAGTACTTC.

In its sample, this clone was seen once. This rearrangement joins TRBV19 to TRBJ1-2; 8 positions match TRBD1. The germline V gene has CDR1 LNHDA and CDR2 SQIVND (reference sequence). The V and J ends lost 5 bases and 3 bases, in that order; junction bases with no gene match: 8. There are 15 residues in the CDR3. CDR3 region: CASSDPRGLDYGYTF. The CDR3 nucleotides read TGTGCCAGTAGTGACCCCAGGGGGCTGGACTATGGCTACACCTTC.

This clone was seen a few times. The genes are TRBV27 and TRBJ1-2, with 8 bases aligning to TRBD1. Germline V gives CDR1 MNHEY, CDR2 SMNVEV (reference sequence). Trimming at V came to 5 bases and at J to 8 bases, leaving 4 bases not matched to a gene. This CDR3 is 12 amino acids long. The CDR3 here is CASSATGGGYTF. The CDR3 DNA reads as TGTGCCAGCAGTGCTACAGGGGGAGGCTACACCTTC.

V gene TRBV27 combines with J gene TRBJ2-1; D perhaps matches TRBD1 (6 bases). Germline CDR1 MNHEY, CDR2 SMNVEV (reference sequence). The CDR3 loop spans 15 amino acids. Trimming shortened V by 9 bases and J by 7 bases, and 22 bases separated the two germline ends. CDR3 residues: CARSSPGQIWNEQFF. The CDR3, as DNA: TGTGCCAGAAGCTCCCCTGGACAGATATGGAATGAGCAGTTCTTC.

This sequence joins TRBV5-1 and TRBJ2-7; no firm D call. The ends were cut back, 4 bases at V and 0 bases at J, with 8 bases in the middle. This CDR3 is 13 amino acids long. The germline CDR1 and CDR2 sequences are SGHRS and YFSETQ. The chain's CDR3 is CASSVSTSYEQYF. CDR3 nucleotides: TGCGCCAGCAGCGTCAGTACCTCCTACGAGCAGTACTTC.

The chain carries TRBV7-2 and TRBJ1-5; maybe TRBD1 (5 bases). V lost 1 base, J lost 4 bases, and 5 bases lay in between. The germline V gene has CDR1 SGHTA and CDR2 FQGNSA. CDR3 size: 13 residues. CDR3 loop: CASSLGQNQPQHF. As DNA, the CDR3 is TGTGCCAGCAGCTTAGGACAGAATCAGCCCCAGCATTTT.

The chain is built from TRBV27 and TRBJ2-3; TRBD1 agrees at 8 bases. The CDR3 contains 14 residues. Germline V gene data show CDR1 as MNHEY and CDR2 as SMNVEV (reference sequence). After removal of 5 bases from V and 4 bases from J, the junction contained 5 bases not matched to a gene. The CDR3 bases are TGTGCCAGCAGTATTGGACAGGGTTCAGATACGCAGTATTTT. Its translation is CASSIGQGSDTQYF.

The rearrangement uses TRBV5-6 and TRBJ1-3; D not resolved. Germline V gives CDR1 SGHDT, CDR2 YYEEEE. V lost 3 bases to trimming and J lost 2 bases, with 9 bases between them. This CDR3 is built from 14 residues. The chain's CDR3 is CASSYEQAGNTIYF. The DNA for the CDR3 is TGTGCCAGCAGCTATGAGCAGGCTGGAAACACCATATATTTT. The variable domain in full, completed from reference TRBV5-6 and TRBJ1-3, reads DAGVTQSPTHLIKTRGQQVTLRCSPKSGHDTVSWYQQALGQGPQFIFQYYEEEERQRGNFPDRFSGHQFPNYSSELNVNALLLGDSALYLCASSYEQAGNTIYFGEGSWLTVV.

This clone was seen more than once but under ten times. The genes are TRBV4-2 and TRBJ2-7, with 14 bases that match TRBD2. The CDR3 contains 16 residues. In germline, CDR1 is LGHNA, CDR2 YNFKEQ. V dropped 4 bases and J dropped 0; count of bases not matched to a gene: 2. The CDR3 here is CASSRGTSGSSYEQYF. The CDR3 DNA is TGTGCCAGCAGCCGAGGGACTAGCGGGAGCTCCTACGAGCAGTACTTC.

J is TRBJ2-1 and V is TRBV14, with 11 bases that match TRBD2. Germline V gene data show CDR1 as SGHDN and CDR2 as FVKESK. J lost 9 bases, V lost 0 bases, and 7 bases had no gene match. The CDR3 runs to 16 residues. CDR3 region: CASSQDTLAGASEQFF. For the CDR3, the DNA is TGTGCCAGCAGCCAAGATACACTAGCGGGAGCTTCTGAGCAGTTCTTC. Complete variable domain (other parts from reference TRBV14 and TRBJ2-1): EAGVTQFPSHSVIEKGQTVTLRCDPISGHDNLYWYRRVMGKEIKFLLHFVKESKQDESGMPNNRFLAERTGGTYSTLKVQPAELEDSGVYFCASSQDTLAGASEQFFGPGTRLTVL.

The J gene is TRBJ2-7, the V gene TRBV9; 11 nucleotides line up with TRBD1. Trimming took 0 bases from V and 6 from J; bases not matched to a gene: 5. Germline V CDR1 and CDR2: SGDLS, YYNGEE. The CDR3 runs 15 residues. Here the CDR3 reads CASSVADRGPFEQYF. In nucleotides, the CDR3 is TGTGCCAGCAGCGTAGCGGACAGGGGGCCTTTCGAGCAGTACTTC. The whole variable domain, filled in from reference TRBV9 and TRBJ2-7, reads DSGVTQTPKHLITATGQRVTLRCSPRSGDLSVYWYQQSLDQGLQFLIQYYNGEERAKGNILERFSAQQFPDLHSELNLSSLELGDSALYFCASSVADRGPFEQYFGPGTRLTVT.

V and J are TRBV27 and TRBJ1-2; 9 bases are shared with TRBD1. Losses at the gene ends were 2 bases for V and 0 bases for J; bases not matched to a gene: 10. Germline assignment: CDR1 MNHEY and CDR2 SMNVEV (reference sequence). The length of the CDR3 is 18 residues. DNA for the CDR3: TGTGCCAGCAGTTTAGGGAGGGACAGGGTTAATTCTAACTATGGCTACACCTTC. Its protein is CASSLGRDRVNSNYGYTF.

The gene calls are TRBV9 and TRBJ2-7; TRBD2 matches at 8 bases. V shed 1 base and J 4 bases; nucleotides not matched to a gene: 1. CDR3 length equals 13 residues. Germline CDR1 reads SGDLS; CDR2 reads YYNGEE. The CDR3 DNA reads TGTGCCAGCAGCGTACTAGCGGGTTACGAGCAGTACTTC. Residues: CASSVLAGYEQYF.

On this clone: This sample also contains other DNA sequences that code for the same CDR3. The chain combines TRBV28 with TRBJ1-2; D is uncertain. V was pared by 4 bases and J by 2 bases, with 5 bases between. CDR1 is MDHEN, CDR2 SYDVKM, per germline. The CDR3 runs to 12 residues. CDR3 bases: TGTGCCAGCAGTTCAGTAAACTATGGCTACACCTTC. Translation gives CASSSVNYGYTF.

This chain joins TRBV29-1 and TRBJ2-5, with D perhaps TRBD2 (5 bases). Per germline, CDR1 SQVTM and CDR2 ANQGSEA. Trimming removed 3 bases at V and 5 bases at J, with 10 bases between. The CDR3 covers 12 residues. The CDR3 spells CSVDYRGETQYF. CDR3 bases: TGCAGCGTTGACTACCGCGGGGAGACCCAGTACTTC.

V usage is TRBV5-1 and J usage is TRBJ2-1; D might be TRBD2 (6 bases). This CDR3 is built from 14 residues. V lost 4 bases, J lost 5 bases, and 13 bases lay in between. Germline CDR1 reads SGHRS; CDR2 reads YFSETQ. CDR3 region: CASSVTSSNNEQFF. The CDR3, as DNA: TGCGCCAGCAGCGTTACTAGCTCGAACAATGAGCAGTTCTTC.

The gene calls are TRBV7-3 and TRBJ2-3, with 9 positions matching TRBD2. Germline loops: CDR1 SGHTA, CDR2 FQGTGA. The CDR3 sequence is 16 residues long. Germline trimming cut 5 bases from V and 6 bases from J; bases unmatched to any gene: 12. CDR3 coding DNA: TGTGCCAGCAGCAGGCAAGCGGGAGGAGGGTCGGATACGCAGTATTTT. Translated, it gives CASSRQAGGGSDTQYF.

V and J are TRBV7-9 and TRBJ2-2; tentative D call: TRBD1 (6 bases). CDR3 length equals 19 residues. With 5 bases removed from V and 0 bases from J, the gap between germline ends came to 22 bases. The germline CDR1 and CDR2 sequences are SEHNR and FQNEAQ (reference sequence). CDR3 nucleotides: TGTGCCAGCAGCGGAATCCGGGACACGTCTTTTACGAACACCGGGGAGCTGTTTTTT. Protein sequence: CASSGIRDTSFTNTGELFF. Full variable domain (missing parts from reference TRBV7-9 and TRBJ2-2): DTGVSQNPRHKITKRGQNVTFRCDPISEHNRLYWYRQTLGQGPEFLTYFQNEAQLEKSRLLSDRFSAERPKGSFSTLEIQRTEQGDSAMYLCASSGIRDTSFTNTGELFFGEGSRLTVL.

J is TRBJ1-1 and V is TRBV4-1; D is undetermined. Germline loops: CDR1 MGHRA, CDR2 YSYEKL. Trimming shortened V by 2 bases and J by 1 base, and 11 bases separated the two germline ends. The CDR3 has 15 amino acids. The CDR3 DNA sequence: TGCGCCAGCAGCCAACCGAAACGACAGAACACTGAAGCTTTCTTT. It specifies CASSQPKRQNTEAFF.